These T cell receptor beta chains were read from a single sample in a study of beta chain features in type 1 diabetes. Measured with immunoSEQ multiplex PCR; TCRdb has only the in-frame clones, and not every one. In the table there are roughly 300,000 clones, about 15% of which are singletons. Specimen: central memory CD4+ T cells from blood. The receptors were sampled from a man younger than 40 in good health. The CDR3 runs from the conserved cysteine through the conserved F or W. D genes are given only for firm matches. Rows give clone size only sometimes, using once, few, many, or a class for an expanded clone.

TRBJ1-1	.	TRBV7-2	.	TGTGCCAGCAGCTGGGGGAGGACTGAAGCTTTCTTT	CASSWGRTEAFF
TRBJ2-1	.	TRBV7-2	TRBD2	TGTGCCAGCAGCTTTACTAGCGGGACCTCCAATGAGCAGTTCTTC	CASSFTSGTSNEQFF
TRBJ2-1	few	TRBV15	.	TGTGCCACCAGCAGAGGGCCTTCCGGTGAGCAGTTCTTC	CATSRGPSGEQFF
TRBJ2-3	few	TRBV5-1	TRBD2	TGCGCCAGCAGCCTGACTAGCGGAGGGGATACGCAGTATTTT	CASSLTSGGDTQYF
TRBJ1-1	few	TRBV5-6	.	TGTGCCAGCAGCTTGCCGAAGGGACGCGAGTTCATGAACACTGAAGCTTTCTTT	CASSLPKGREFMNTEAFF
TRBJ2-3	few	TRBV11-2	.	TGTGCCAGCAGCTTGTCGACATCGGATACGCAGTATTTT	CASSLSTSDTQYF
TRBJ2-3	few	TRBV14	.	TGTGCCAGCAGCCAAGATGGGACGTTAACAGATACGCAGTATTTT	CASSQDGTLTDTQYF
TRBJ2-1	few	TRBV6-5	TRBD2	TGTGCCAGCAGTACACTAGCGGGAGCAGCCAATGAGCAGTTCTTC	CASSTLAGAANEQFF
TRBJ2-1	few	TRBV5-1	.	TGCGCCAGCAGCAGGGAAGGCTCCTACAATGAGCAGTTCTTC	CASSREGSYNEQFF
TRBJ1-1	.	TRBV30	.	TGTGCCTGGATCCTAAAGAGGAACACTGAAGCTTTCTTT	CAWILKRNTEAFF
TRBJ2-5	many	TRBV7-2	TRBD2	TGTGCCAGCAGCTTAGGCGGGGGGGCCTGGACGTACTTC	CASSLGGGAWTYF
TRBJ2-3	few	TRBV2	TRBD2	TGTGCCAGCCGGACTAGCGGGGGGTTCACAGATACGCAGTATTTT	CASRTSGGFTDTQYF
TRBJ1-6	few	TRBV25-1	TRBD1	TGTGCCAGCAGTGCTCACAGGGGAGGAATTAGTTATTCACCCCTCCACTTT	CASSAHRGGISYSPLHF
TRBJ2-2	few	TRBV7-2	TRBD2	TGTGCCAGCAGTCGTCTAGCGGGGCCCGGGGAGCTGTTTTTT	CASSRLAGPGELFF
TRBJ2-7	few	TRBV2	.	TGTGCCAGCAGTGCCTTTTGGGGGCAGGGCTACGAGCAGTACTTC	CASSAFWGQGYEQYF
TRBJ1-2	.	TRBV9	.	TGTGCCAGCAGGGTAGGGACGTCCTATGGCTACACCTTC	CASRVGTSYGYTF
TRBJ2-2	few	TRBV20-1	.	TGCAGTGCTACGGAGGACGGGGAGCTGTTTTTT	CSATEDGELFF
TRBJ2-2	.	TRBV7-7	.	TGTGCCAGCAGCTTGAACAGGAACACCGGGGAGCTGTTTTTT	CASSLNRNTGELFF
TRBJ2-3	few	TRBV29-1	.	TGCAGCGTGGCCTGGACTCGCACAGATACGCAGTATTTT	CSVAWTRTDTQYF
TRBJ1-2	.	TRBV13	.	TGTGCCAGCACCTTTGAACAGGACTATGGCTACACCTTC	CASTFEQDYGYTF
TRBJ1-5	.	TRBV29-1	.	TGCAGCGCAGGGAATCCCGATCAGCCCCAGCATTTT	CSAGNPDQPQHF
TRBJ2-5	many	TRBV29-1	TRBD1	TGCAGCGTTGAGTCGTTGGACAGGGCAGAGACCCAGTACTTC	CSVESLDRAETQYF
TRBJ1-2	few	TRBV6-1	.	TGTGCCAGCAAAGAGAGTAGCCATAACTATGGCTACACCTTC	CASKESSHNYGYTF
TRBJ2-5	.	TRBV11-1	.	TGTGCCAGCAGCCCCCGAAGGGGTTGGGAGACCCAGTACTTC	CASSPRRGWETQYF
TRBJ1-2	.	TRBV5-6	TRBD1	TGTGCCAGCAGCTCTCTAGGACAGGGGGCCGCTGGCTACACCTTC	CASSSLGQGAAGYTF
TRBJ1-1	many	TRBV5-1	.	TGCGCCAGCAGCTTGGATTATCCGAAGGGGGGGAACACTGAAGCTTTCTTT	CASSLDYPKGGNTEAFF
TRBJ2-7	few	TRBV10-3	TRBD1	TGTGCCATCAGCGGGACAGGGGGAGATCACTCCTACGAGCAGTACTTC	CAISGTGGDHSYEQYF
TRBJ2-1	few	TRBV11-3	.	TGTGCCAGCAGCTTAGCCTTCGGCCGCAATGAGCAGTTCTTC	CASSLAFGRNEQFF
TRBJ1-3	many	TRBV18	.	TGTGCCAGCTCACCATGGTCGAGTGGAAACACCATATATTTT	CASSPWSSGNTIYF
TRBJ2-5	few	TRBV7-6	TRBD2	TGTGCCAGCAACCGCGGACTAGCGGTTGGAGAGACCCAGTACTTC	CASNRGLAVGETQYF
TRBJ2-6	.	TRBV13	.	TGTGCCAGCATGGTGTGGGGGGATAGCTCTGGGGCCAACGTCCTGACTTTC	CASMVWGDSSGANVLTF
TRBJ1-2	.	TRBV4-3	.	TGCGCCAGCAGCCAAGAGGGATATAACTATGGCTACACCTTC	CASSQEGYNYGYTF
TRBJ1-5	few	TRBV7-3	.	TGTGCCAGCAGTCAAGGGTACAGGACTGGACGGCCCCAGCATTTT	CASSQGYRTGRPQHF
TRBJ2-7	.	TRBV4-3	.	TGCGCCAGCAGCCAAGATCGTGGGACTCTGGGGGCCGAGCAGTACTTC	CASSQDRGTLGAEQYF
TRBJ1-2	few	TRBV2	TRBD1	TGTGCCAGCAGTGAAACGGGGGACAGCGGCTACACCTTC	CASSETGDSGYTF
TRBJ1-6	.	TRBV19	.	TGTGCCAGTAGTATGGGAGGGAGTAATTCACCCCTCCACTTT	CASSMGGSNSPLHF
TRBJ2-2	.	TRBV7-8	.	TGTGCCAGCACCGTGGGCAGGGCTCCCGGGGAGCTGTTTTTT	CASTVGRAPGELFF
TRBJ2-5	.	TRBV30	.	TGTGCCTGGGGTTCAGGGGCCGAAGAGACCCAGTACTTC	CAWGSGAEETQYF
TRBJ1-4	.	TRBV6-5	TRBD1	TGTGCCAGCAGCCTGGGACAGTTAGATGAAAAACTGTTTTTT	CASSLGQLDEKLFF
TRBJ1-1	few	TRBV5-5	.	TGTGCCAGCAGCTTGACAGGAATGCTGAGGGCTTTCTTT	CASSLTGMLRAFF
TRBJ2-4	.	TRBV4-2	.	TGTGCCAGCAGCCAAGACGGGGGTTCCAAAAACATTCAGTACTTC	CASSQDGGSKNIQYF
TRBJ2-5	.	TRBV5-1	TRBD1	TGCGCCAGCAGCTTCCAGGGACAGGGGGAAGAGACCCAGTACTTC	CASSFQGQGEETQYF
TRBJ1-2	few	TRBV9	.	TGTGCCAGCAGTAGATCCGGGACGGCGGCCTATGGCTACACCTTC	CASSRSGTAAYGYTF
TRBJ1-5	few	TRBV6-1	.	TGTGCCAGCAGCCTTAGTCCAGGGGTTGGGCAGCCCCAGCATTTT	CASSLSPGVGQPQHF
TRBJ1-5	many	TRBV19	.	TGTGCCAGTAGTAGAATATCCCAGAGGGGAGATCAGCCCCAGCATTTT	CASSRISQRGDQPQHF
TRBJ1-2	many	TRBV9	.	TGTGCCAGCAGCGTAGACAGGGCTGGATATGGCGGCTACACCTTC	CASSVDRAGYGGYTF
TRBJ2-1	few	TRBV5-4	.	TGCGCCAGCAGCCAAGACTCCCCGGGGGACAATGAGCAGTTCTTC	CASSQDSPGDNEQFF
TRBJ2-2	few	TRBV7-2	.	TGTGCCAGCAGCAAGGGACCAGCGAACACCGGGGAGCTGTTTTTT	CASSKGPANTGELFF
TRBJ2-4	many	TRBV7-2	.	TGTGCCAGCAGCGGGGTAGCCAAAAACATTCAGTACTTC	CASSGVAKNIQYF
TRBJ2-3	.	TRBV25-1	.	TGTGCCAGCGGAGCGGACCCTAGCACAGATACGCAGTATTTT	CASGADPSTDTQYF
TRBJ2-7	many	TRBV7-2	TRBD2	TGTGCCAGCCGTATACCGGGACTAAACGAGCAGTACTTC	CASRIPGLNEQYF
TRBJ1-1	many	TRBV29-1	TRBD1	TGCAGCGTGGGGACAGGCGGAACTGAAGCTTTCTTT	CSVGTGGTEAFF